Below are 5 T cell receptor beta chains sequenced from a single sample in a study of blood T cell repertoires in COVID-19. The method was immunoSEQ multiplex PCR; TCRdb's version includes in-frame clones alone and lacks a portion of them. The sample shows some 100,000 clones, roughly 92% of them seen only once. Sequencing was done on a sample of peripheral blood. The receptor source for this set is an older man with acute or convalescent COVID-19.

The count of this clone is one. The chain couples TRBV28 to TRBJ2-1; D may be TRBD2 (5 bases). The CDR3 has 11 residues. CDR1 and CDR2 (germline): MDHEN, SYDVKM. The V gene lost 10 bases and the J gene lost 10 bases, with 14 bases spanning the gap. The CDR3 is CATRGSREQFF. CDR3 coding DNA: TGTGCCACTCGAGGGAGCCGGGAGCAGTTCTTC.

The rearrangement links TRBV6-2 or TRBV6-3 to TRBJ2-7; D perhaps matches TRBD2 (7 bases). There are 16 residues in the CDR3. Trimming removed 2 bases at V and 3 bases at J, with 17 bases between. CDR1 is MNHEY, CDR2 SVGEGT, per germline. The CDR3 DNA is TGTGCCAGCAGTTACCCTTTGGCGGGGGCAGGCTACGAGCAGTACTTC. Amino acid sequence: CASSYPLAGAGYEQYF.

This chain uses TRBV9 with TRBJ2-1; a weak D match, TRBD2 (6 bases). Germline loops: CDR1 SGDLS, CDR2 YYNGEE. Trimming took off 2 bases at V and 7 bases at J, with 16 bases between the two ends. This CDR3 is built from 15 residues. The DNA for the CDR3 is TGTGCCAGCAGCGTGAGGGCGGGGTTTGGGAATGAGCAGTTCTTC. Encoded protein: CASSVRAGFGNEQFF.

The genes are TRBV12-5 and TRBJ2-1, with a weak D call TRBD2 (6 bases). The CDR3 length is 15 residues. V was pared by 6 bases and J by 2 bases, with 14 bases between. CDR1 LGHNT and CDR2 FRNRAP come from the germline V gene. CDR3 DNA sequence: TGTGCTAGTGGCCCCGGGAGTACCCCCTACAATGAGCAGTTCTTC. Residues: CASGPGSTPYNEQFF.

The V call is TRBV7-9, the J call TRBJ2-3, with D unclear. The CDR3 runs 12 residues. V was pared by 5 bases and J by 2 bases, with 5 bases between. Germline V lookup: CDR1 SEHNR, CDR2 FQNEAQ (reference sequence). The DNA for the CDR3 is TGTGCCAGCAGCGACTTCACAGATACGCAGTATTTT. Its translation: CASSDFTDTQYF. The whole variable domain, filled in from reference TRBV7-9 and TRBJ2-3, reads DTGVSQNPRHKITKRGQNVTFRCDPISEHNRLYWYRQTLGQGPEFLTYFQNEAQLEKSRLLSDRFSAERPKGSFSTLEIQRTEQGDSAMYLCASSDFTDTQYFGPGTRLTVL.